This TCR beta chain derives from a study of a mutant IDH1 vaccine in newly diagnosed glioma. Overall study context: Sex among treated patients split about 62% male, about 38% female; mean age was roughly 42 years. Patients' prior therapy spanned radiotherapy, temozolomide, or both; most underwent both.

Sequencing used immunoSEQ multiplex PCR; TCRdb keeps in-frame clones, though not all of them. The data hold about 30,000 clones, with roughly 80% observed a single time. Regarding time point: baseline, week 1 (first vaccination visit). Treatment meaning: pre-vaccination baseline after standard-of-care therapy. Trimming took 4 bases from V and 6 from J, leaving 13 bases between them. CDR3 length: 13 residues. Germline CDR1 SGHAT, CDR2 FQNNGV. The chain is built from TRBV11-2 and TRBJ2-7, with a tentative D call TRBD2 (6 bases). The TCR originated in a man younger than 45 with glioma. This material consisted of PBMCs, taken from a glioma patient treated with radiotherapy, temozolomide or both. The CDR3 here is CASSYDGTLEQYF. The CDR3 coding sequence is TGTGCCAGCAGCTACGACGGGACTCTCGAGCAGTACTTC.